These 2 T cell receptor beta chains were all obtained from the same sample, sequenced in a study of cytomegalovirus exposure and HLA in healthy donors. PCR involved 60 Vbeta and 13 Jbeta primers. Repertoires were generated with immunoSEQ multiplex PCR, while TCRdb's copy carries only in-frame clones and drops some. The table records approximately 150,000 clones, roughly 65% of them present only once. The sequenced sample was PBMCs. Every receptor here comes from a man aged 18 to 30 in good health and CMV-seropositive.

The chain joins TRBV5-4 to TRBJ2-3, with 7 positions matching TRBD1. CDR3 size: 15 residues. The V gene end was trimmed by 0 bases and the J gene end by 3 bases; junction bases not matched to a gene: 4. Germline V lookup: CDR1 SGHNT, CDR2 YYREEE (reference sequence). The CDR3 loop is CASSLEGARTDTQYF. CDR3 coding DNA: TGTGCCAGCAGCTTGGAGGGGGCCCGGACAGATACGCAGTATTTT.

The chain recombines TRBV7-9 with TRBJ1-4, with D uncertain. Germline CDR1 reads SEHNR; CDR2 reads FQNEAQ (reference sequence). The V gene lost 5 bases and the J gene lost 4 bases, with 14 bases spanning the gap. The CDR3 is 15 amino acids. CDR3 sequence reads: CASSLDAGLNEKLFF. The CDR3 region has the DNA TGTGCCAGCAGCCTAGATGCGGGCCTTAATGAAAAACTGTTTTTT. The variable domain in full, with the rest retrieved from reference TRBV7-9 and TRBJ1-4, is DTGVSQNPRHKITKRGQNVTFRCDPISEHNRLYWYRQTLGQGPEFLTYFQNEAQLEKSRLLSDRFSAERPKGSFSTLEIQRTEQGDSAMYLCASSLDAGLNEKLFFGSGTQLSVL.